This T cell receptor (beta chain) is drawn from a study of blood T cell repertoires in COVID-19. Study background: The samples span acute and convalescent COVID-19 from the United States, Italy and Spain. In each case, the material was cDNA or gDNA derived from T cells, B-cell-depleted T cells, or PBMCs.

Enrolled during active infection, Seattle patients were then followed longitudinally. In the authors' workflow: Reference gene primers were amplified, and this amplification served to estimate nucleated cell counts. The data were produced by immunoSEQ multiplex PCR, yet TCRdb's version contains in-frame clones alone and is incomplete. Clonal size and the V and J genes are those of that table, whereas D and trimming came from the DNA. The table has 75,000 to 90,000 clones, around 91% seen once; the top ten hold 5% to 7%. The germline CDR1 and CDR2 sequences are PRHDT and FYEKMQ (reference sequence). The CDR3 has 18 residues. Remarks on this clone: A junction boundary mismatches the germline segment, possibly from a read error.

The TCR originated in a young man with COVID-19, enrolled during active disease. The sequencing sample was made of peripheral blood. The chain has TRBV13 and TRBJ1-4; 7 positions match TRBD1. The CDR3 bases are TGTGCCAGCAGCTTCGGGACAGTGGGGCCTGCAACTAATGAAAAACTGCTTTTT. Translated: CASSFGTVGPATNEKLLF.